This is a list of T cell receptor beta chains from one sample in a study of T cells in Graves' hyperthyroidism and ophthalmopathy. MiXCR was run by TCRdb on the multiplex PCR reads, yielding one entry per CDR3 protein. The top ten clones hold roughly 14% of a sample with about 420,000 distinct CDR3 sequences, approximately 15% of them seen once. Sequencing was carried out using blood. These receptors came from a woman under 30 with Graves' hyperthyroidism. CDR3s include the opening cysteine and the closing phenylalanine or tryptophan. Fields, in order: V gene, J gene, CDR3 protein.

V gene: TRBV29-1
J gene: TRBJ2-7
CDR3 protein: CSSSGTNPYEQYF

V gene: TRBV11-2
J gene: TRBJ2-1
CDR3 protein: CASSFSGTTYNEQFF

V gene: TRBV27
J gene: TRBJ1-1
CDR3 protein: CASRTGTMNTEAFF

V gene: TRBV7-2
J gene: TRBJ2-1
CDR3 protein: CASSLGVGEVNEQFF

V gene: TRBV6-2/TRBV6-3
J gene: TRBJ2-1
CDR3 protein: CASSYGVQGAYLYNEQFF

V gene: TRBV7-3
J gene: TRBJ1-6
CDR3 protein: CAKGDWGNNSPLHF

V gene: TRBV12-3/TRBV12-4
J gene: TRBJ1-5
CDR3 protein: CASRHRDRGQNQPQHF

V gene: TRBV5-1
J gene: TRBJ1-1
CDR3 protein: CASTPGSLNTEAFF

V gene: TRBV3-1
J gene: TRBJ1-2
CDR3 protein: CASSQLDSRGYTF

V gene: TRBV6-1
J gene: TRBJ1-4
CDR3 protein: CASSDRGTNEKLFF